This entry describes one TCR beta chain. Its antigen remains undetermined. Base qualities are not recorded, but no much larger clone differs from it by a single base. The High Capacity cDNA Reverse Transcription Kit was used to reverse transcribe all of the isolated RNA, meaning that expressed TCRB transcripts were what got sequenced. Naive, central memory and regulatory T cell samples underwent deep immunoSEQ sequencing, averaging around 3.6 million total reads per sample. After sorted cells were lysed in RLT buffer, RNA was extracted with DNase-treated RNeasy Micro or Mini kits, with the choice depending on cell number. To prevent cross-contamination, every cell subset was processed on its own, while patient and healthy donor samples were processed together. The immunoSEQ multiplex PCR was used to amplify TCRB sequences from cDNA, generating 87-bp fragments that spanned the CDR3 region. Sequencing of the amplicons was done on the Illumina HiSeq platform. In the paper's pipeline: Synthetic template baselines were used to correct PCR bias computationally, reads within Hamming distance 2 were collapsed, and singletons that could not be merged were discarded. Reads were aligned to IMGT to assign V, D and J genes, CDR3 length, and insertions or deletions at six rearrangement sites. Clonotype counts were normalized to sorted cell number within each subset before computing true diversity and Gini coefficients with the tcR R package. The overlap coefficient, calculated on TCRB nucleotide sequences, was used to measure repertoire sharing. Out-of-frame TCRB sequences from naive cells were analyzed as a proxy for the pre-selection repertoire. The clones in this table, taken by TCRdb from immuneACCESS, are in-frame only. Not every clone is retained; where verified, under half of the shortfall comes from an unresolved V gene, and the cause of the rest is unknown. The V and J calls and clone size were taken over from that table, and D and trimming were inferred from the DNA. For this sample the table gives about 360,000 clones, of which roughly 12% were detected only once. Under 0.02% of the sample is taken by the ten largest.

This entry is derived from a study of beta chain features in type 1 diabetes (dated by TCRdb to 2017 to 2018). Study-level background: Mean age, gender distribution, total cell number and subset yield were not different between patients and healthy donors. Across all samples, some 100,000,000 sorted cells were examined, and cell number per subset correlated strongly with RNA yield. The study compared TCRB repertoires of sorted circulating CD4+ T cell subsets between recently diagnosed type 1 diabetes patients and matched healthy donors. Regulatory and stem cell-like memory subsets were obtained from only 8 patients and roughly eight healthy donors, while naive and central memory subsets were obtained from all 30 or so donors.

Each donor gave one peripheral blood draw, averaging roughly 120 mL, which was collected into heparinised tubes. A BD FACSAria II was used to sort naive, central memory, regulatory and stem cell-like memory CD4+ T cells with a panel that included CD45RO, CCR7, CD25, CD127, CD95 and CD27. Purity was above 98% for every sorted population. PBMCs were separated immediately by Lymphoprep density gradient centrifugation and were stained directly, without being cultured. So that batch effects would be minimized, each experiment stained and sorted samples in pairs, pairing one healthy donor with one patient. General conclusions and limits of the study: Naive, central memory and regulatory TCRB repertoires appeared more similar among patients than among healthy donors. Type 1 diabetes patients showed a moderate but significant shortening of TCRB CDR3 length in all four CD4+ subsets. HLA sub-analyses involved small numbers of individuals, so any influence of HLA type on TCRB rearrangement remained unresolved. Fewer insertions and more nucleotide deletions at VDJ recombination sites were observed in patients with type 1 diabetes, implying thymic rearrangement abnormalities. Sequencing cDNA rather than genomic DNA could over-represent highly expressing activated cells, although activation and CD3 levels did not differ between groups. PCR might favor shorter templates, but patient and control samples were amplified and corrected together, so any skew would affect both groups equally.

The CDR3 runs 16 amino acids, cysteine and phenylalanine included. Only the CDR3 DNA stays, 48 bases, in frame from base 1. V and J are truncated by 2 bases and 2 bases respectively, leaving an intervening sequence of 15 bases. In the germline V gene, CDR1 corresponds to KGHSH and CDR2 to LQKENI. Recombination connected TRBV18 to TRBJ2-5, and perhaps TRBD2 as D gene, on 6 matching bases. Sequencing used naive CD4+ T cells from blood. The sample's cell subset or site label is to be understood as: true naive CD4+ T cells. This sequence originates from a man aged 18 to 29 in good health. In nucleotide form, the sequence is TGTGCCAGCTCACCATCCGCGGGGTCGAGTCAAGAGACCCAGTACTTC. It translates as CASSPSAGSSQETQYF.